This note documents a single T cell receptor beta chain sequence. This sample stems from a study of neoadjuvant anti-PD-1 for oral cavity cancer. Study information: Nivolumab at 3 mg/kg was mostly given biweekly, three to four doses, pre-surgery.

Germline lookup yields CDR1 LNHDA and CDR2 SQIVND (reference sequence). CDR3 size: 15 residues. The trim removed 3 bases at V and 4 bases at J, leaving 6 bases unmatched. Most PBMC samples had 450 to 500 ng input DNA in six replicates. Profiling relied on immunoSEQ multiplex PCR, and the TCRdb table lists in-frame clones only, not all of them. In the table there are 13,000 or so clones, 71% of which are singletons. Documented time point: after neoadjuvant nivolumab, at surgical resection. Cohort: HPV-negative, locally advanced oral cavity squamous cell carcinoma patients. Here the sequenced sample was PBMCs, taken after nivolumab (anti-PD-1) treatment. V usage is TRBV19 and J usage is TRBJ1-5, with 7 positions matching TRBD1. This TCR derives from a person aged 40-85 years with oral cavity squamous cell carcinoma. CDR3 DNA: TGTGCCAGTAGTATGTGGCAGGGGGTTAATCAGCCCCAGCATTTT. Translating gives CASSMWQGVNQPQHF.